These T cell receptor beta chains were read from a single sample in a study of CD8 T cells in ankylosing spondylitis. Each CDR3 protein gets one entry after TCRdb re-called the 5' RACE reads with MiXCR. This sample has a few hundred thousand distinct CDR3 sequences, with approximately 20% found just once. Specimen: blood, either unsorted or a sorted T cell fraction (not recorded which). These receptors came from a male donor with ankylosing spondylitis. The CDR3 runs from the conserved cysteine through the conserved F or W. A D gene is named only where the DNA matches it firmly. Some rows have no size entry. The others give once, few or many, or a class for an expanded clone.

-	TRBJ2-5	-	TRBV4-1	CASSQDIWVTAQETQYF	TGCGCCAGCAGCCAAGATATTTGGGTGACAGCCCAAGAGACCCAGTACTTC
-	TRBJ2-1	few	TRBV27	CASRRDAAHNEQFF	TGTGCCAGCAGAAGGGATGCCGCGCACAATGAGCAGTTCTTC
TRBD1	TRBJ2-5	few	TRBV28	CASSLSTGLVETQYF	TGTGCCAGCAGTTTATCGACAGGGTTGGTGGAGACCCAGTACTTC
TRBD1	TRBJ1-6	-	TRBV28	CASSYQTGGNSPLHF	TGTGCCAGCAGTTACCAAACAGGGGGAAATTCACCCCTCCACTTT
-	TRBJ2-7	once	TRBV10-1	CASSSTGTLYEQYF	TGCGCCAGCAGTTCCACCGGGACCCTCTACGAGCAGTACTTC
-	TRBJ2-7	-	TRBV5-1	CASSLEARSTSVQYF	TGCGCCAGCAGCTTGGAGGCCAGATCTACGTCAGTGCAGTACTTC
-	TRBJ2-7	-	TRBV7-3	CASSYKGGYEQYF	TGTGCCAGCAGCTATAAAGGGGGATACGAGCAGTACTTC
TRBD2	TRBJ2-3	-	TRBV5-1	CASRPGTSGDTQYF	TGCGCCAGCAGACCCGGGACTAGCGGGGATACGCAGTATTTT
TRBD2	TRBJ2-3	-	TRBV20-1	CSATAGLTDTQYF	TGCAGTGCTACAGCGGGACTCACAGATACGCAGTATTTT
TRBD1	TRBJ1-4	few	TRBV12-3/TRBV12-4	CASSTRRAGGGMFF	TGTGCCAGCAGCACACGCAGGGCAGGGGGCGGTATGTTTTTT
TRBD1	TRBJ1-5	-	TRBV29-1	CSVADRAQPQHF	TGCAGCGTAGCAGACAGGGCTCAGCCCCAGCATTTT
-	TRBJ2-1	-	TRBV12-3/TRBV12-4	CASSLVRASYNEQFF	TGTGCCAGCAGTTTAGTAAGGGCTTCCTACAATGAGCAGTTCTTC
-	TRBJ1-2	-	TRBV6-1	CASSDRGYGYTF	TGTGCCAGCAGTGACAGGGGATATGGCTACACCTTC
-	TRBJ2-3	-	TRBV4-2	CASSQVGFTDTQYF	TGTGCCAGCAGCCAAGTGGGGTTCACAGATACGCAGTATTTT
-	TRBJ2-1	-	TRBV5-1	CASSLFTGSRNEQFF	TGCGCCAGCAGCTTGTTTACAGGGAGTAGGAATGAGCAGTTCTTC
-	TRBJ2-5	few	TRBV7-6	CASSLDGSRETQYF	TGTGCCAGCAGCTTAGATGGGTCTCGAGAGACCCAGTACTTC
TRBD2	TRBJ2-1	-	TRBV6-1	CASSGKLAEAYNEQFF	TGTGCCAGCAGTGGCAAACTAGCGGAAGCCTACAATGAGCAGTTCTTC
TRBD1	TRBJ2-7	few	TRBV20-1	CSASPGTGAKYEQYF	TGCAGTGCTAGCCCCGGGACAGGGGCCAAGTACGAGCAGTACTTC
-	TRBJ1-1	-	TRBV2	CASSEWREINTEAFF	TGTGCCAGCAGTGAGTGGCGGGAAATAAACACTGAAGCTTTCTTT
TRBD1	TRBJ1-1	-	TRBV18	CASSHTEDRGTFF	TGTGCCAGCTCACACACCGAGGACAGGGGTACTTTCTTT
-	TRBJ2-5	-	TRBV6-5	CASSRDETQYF	TGTGCCAGTTCGCGCGATGAGACCCAGTACTTC
TRBD2	TRBJ2-7	once	TRBV3-1	CASSQAWTSGRDYEQYF	TGTGCCAGCAGCCAAGCTTGGACTAGCGGGAGAGACTACGAGCAGTACTTC
TRBD1	TRBJ1-1	many	TRBV29-1	CSAKPTGSATEAFF	TGCAGCGCAAAACCGACAGGGTCGGCCACTGAAGCTTTCTTT
TRBD1	TRBJ2-7	-	TRBV18	CASSPWGQANEQYF	TGTGCCAGCTCACCATGGGGACAGGCCAACGAGCAGTACTTC
TRBD1	TRBJ2-7	few	TRBV5-1	CASSTQGAGYEQYF	TGCGCCAGCAGCACACAGGGGGCGGGCTACGAGCAGTACTTC
-	TRBJ1-2	-	TRBV7-8	CASSLVAPTYGYTF	TGTGCCAGCAGCTTAGTGGCCCCGACCTATGGCTACACCTTC
TRBD2	TRBJ2-2	few	TRBV7-8	CASSRWTRDTGELFF	TGTGCCAGCAGCCGCTGGACTAGAGACACCGGGGAGCTGTTTTTT
-	TRBJ2-3	-	TRBV3-1	CASSSRDFTDTQYF	TGTGCCAGCAGCTCTCGGGACTTCACAGATACGCAGTATTTT
-	TRBJ2-1	-	TRBV4-1	CASSQDRGSKQFF	TGCGCCAGCAGCCAAGATCGGGGTAGTAAGCAGTTCTTC
TRBD2	TRBJ2-1	-	TRBV11-1	CASSLGRLSGSYNEQFF	TGTGCCAGCAGCTTAGGGCGCCTAAGCGGGAGTTACAATGAGCAGTTCTTC
TRBD1	TRBJ2-1	-	TRBV20-1	CSSGTGLPYNEQFF	TGCAGTTCCGGGACAGGGCTCCCCTACAATGAGCAGTTCTTC
-	TRBJ2-1	few	TRBV12-3/TRBV12-4	CASSGDSYYNEQFF	TGTGCCAGCAGTGGGGACTCCTACTACAATGAGCAGTTCTTC
TRBD1	TRBJ1-4	-	TRBV29-1	CSVTTGTGDEKLFF	TGCAGCGTAACGACCGGGACAGGGGACGAAAAACTGTTTTTT
-	TRBJ1-5	-	TRBV9	CASSVGTDNQPQHF	TGTGCCAGCAGCGTAGGGACAGACAATCAGCCCCAGCATTTT
-	TRBJ2-2	-	TRBV30	CAWSVLRGTPTGELFF	TGTGCCTGGAGTGTACTGCGCGGGACGCCCACCGGGGAGCTGTTTTTT
-	TRBJ1-1	few	TRBV7-8	CASSLVWTANTEAFF	TGTGCCAGCAGCTTAGTATGGACAGCGAACACTGAAGCTTTCTTT
-	TRBJ1-4	few	TRBV9	CASSPSNTGQEKLFF	TGTGCCAGCAGCCCTTCCAATACCGGGCAGGAAAAACTGTTTTTT
-	TRBJ2-7	-	TRBV5-1	CASSSQEGPPYEQYF	TGCGCCAGCAGCTCGCAGGAGGGCCCTCCCTACGAGCAGTACTTC
TRBD1	TRBJ1-5	-	TRBV10-3	CAISEVKQGVGNQPQHF	TGTGCCATCAGTGAGGTAAAACAGGGGGTCGGAAATCAGCCCCAGCATTTT
TRBD2	TRBJ2-3	-	TRBV4-3	CASSQDGGGSSDTQYF	TGCGCCAGCAGCCAAGATGGGGGGGGATCGTCAGATACGCAGTATTTT
TRBD2	TRBJ2-3	-	TRBV2	CASSEKRLAGGADTQYF	TGTGCCAGCAGTGAAAAACGGCTAGCGGGAGGCGCAGATACGCAGTATTTT
-	TRBJ2-3	few	TRBV12-3/TRBV12-4	CASSLLGASTDTQYF	TGTGCCAGCAGTTTACTCGGGGCGAGCACAGATACGCAGTATTTT
TRBD2	TRBJ2-3	few	TRBV7-9	CASSKLAGELDTQYF	TGTGCCAGCAGCAAACTAGCGGGAGAGCTGGATACGCAGTATTTT
-	TRBJ1-1	-	TRBV20-1	CSARARANTEAFF	TGCAGTGCTAGAGCCAGGGCGAACACTGAAGCTTTCTTT
-	TRBJ2-1	few	TRBV7-2	CASSARNSQPGYEQFF	TGTGCCAGCAGCGCCCGCAACTCCCAACCGGGCTATGAGCAGTTCTTC
-	TRBJ2-7	few	TRBV10-3	CATQRPGRGRSYEQYF	TGTGCCACCCAGAGACCGGGTCGTGGCCGTTCCTACGAGCAGTACTTC
-	TRBJ1-1	few	TRBV29-1	CSVKKRTWGIGDTEAFF	TGCAGCGTTAAAAAGCGGACTTGGGGAATAGGAGACACTGAAGCTTTCTTT
-	TRBJ2-2	few	TRBV2	CASSYTDVTGELFF	TGTGCCAGCAGTTATACGGACGTCACCGGGGAGCTGTTTTTT
-	TRBJ2-2	-	TRBV21-1	CASSKRLAPNTGELFF	TGTGCCAGCAGCAAAAGACTAGCGCCGAACACCGGGGAGCTGTTTTTT
TRBD2	TRBJ2-7	few	TRBV5-1	CASSLDGGSAYEQYF	TGCGCCAGCAGCTTGGACGGCGGGAGTGCCTACGAGCAGTACTTC
-	TRBJ2-3	few	TRBV18	CASSQDEGRATDTQYF	TGTGCCAGCTCACAAGACGAGGGGCGCGCCACAGATACGCAGTATTTT
-	TRBJ2-7	few	TRBV10-2	CASSEFAGGDYEQYF	TGCGCCAGCAGTGAGTTCGCAGGGGGGGACTACGAGCAGTACTTC
-	TRBJ1-2	few	TRBV14	CASSTRLRDGYTF	TGTGCCAGCAGCACCCGGTTGCGAGATGGCTACACCTTC